This T cell receptor (beta chain) was captured by sequencing in a study of tumor-infiltrating lymphocytes in primary liver carcinoma. In the study overall: With diameters of roughly 4 to 10 cm, tumors were stage T1-T3 N0M0.

On this clonotype: Its antigen remains unknown. Since the CDR3 does not end with the conserved phenylalanine or tryptophan, this likely comes from a read error.

The germline gives CDR1 SGHAT, CDR2 FQNNGV. The CDR3 contains 13 residues. TCR beta cDNA was reverse-transcribed from approximately 0.45 ug of total RNA. The reaction used a constant-region primer and ProtoScript II reverse transcriptase. Each TCR beta library was derived from three nested multiplex PCR rounds that employed slightly modified ARM-PCR. Use of TRBV1-TRBV30 forward primers with a C-beta reverse primer characterized the first two PCR rounds, which lasted nine to eleven cycles each. In TCRdb, the multiplex PCR reads were re-called with MiXCR into one record per CDR3 protein. The sample gives about 37,000 distinct CDR3 sequences, roughly 80% of which show up once; more than 30% is in the top ten. DNA and RNA were both co-extracted from 20-30 mg of bulk tissue that had not been sorted. Surgeons treated the primary liver carcinoma of the patients by surgical resection. Every patient had chronic HBV infection and was treatment-naive.

Notes on the study in general: Top-250-clone fractions were significantly higher in tumors than in blood (p = 0.039).

The sample was tumor-adjacent normal liver tissue. This receptor was obtained from a man aged 35 to 55 with primary liver carcinoma and hepatitis B virus infection. This chain uses TRBV11-2 with TRBJ2-1, with 8 bases that match TRBD2. The CDR3 sequence is CTSSLGLAGEQFL. CDR3 nucleotide sequence: TGTACCAGCAGCTTAGGACTAGCTGGTGAGCAGTTCTTG.